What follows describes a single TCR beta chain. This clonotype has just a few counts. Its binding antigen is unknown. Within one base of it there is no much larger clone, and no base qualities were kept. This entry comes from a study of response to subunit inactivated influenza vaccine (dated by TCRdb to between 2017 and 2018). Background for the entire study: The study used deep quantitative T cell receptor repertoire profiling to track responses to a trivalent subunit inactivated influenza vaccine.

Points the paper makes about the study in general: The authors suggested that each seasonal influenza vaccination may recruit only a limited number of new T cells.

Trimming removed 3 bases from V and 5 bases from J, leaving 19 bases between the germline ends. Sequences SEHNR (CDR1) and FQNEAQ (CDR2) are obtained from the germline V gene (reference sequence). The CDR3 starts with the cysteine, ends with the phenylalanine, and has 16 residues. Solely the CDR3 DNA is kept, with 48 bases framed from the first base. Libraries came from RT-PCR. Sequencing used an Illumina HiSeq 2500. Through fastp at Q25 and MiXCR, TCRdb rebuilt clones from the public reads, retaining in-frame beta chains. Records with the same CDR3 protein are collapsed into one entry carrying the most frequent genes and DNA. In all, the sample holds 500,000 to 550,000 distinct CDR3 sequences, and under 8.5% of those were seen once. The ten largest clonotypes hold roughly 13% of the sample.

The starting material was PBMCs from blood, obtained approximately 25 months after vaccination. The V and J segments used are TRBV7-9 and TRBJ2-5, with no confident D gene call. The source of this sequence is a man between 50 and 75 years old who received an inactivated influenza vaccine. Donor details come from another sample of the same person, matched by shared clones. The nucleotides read TGTGCCAGCAGCTTTGGGATCGCTGGGGATCTCGAGACCCAGTACTTC. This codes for CASSFGIAGDLETQYF.